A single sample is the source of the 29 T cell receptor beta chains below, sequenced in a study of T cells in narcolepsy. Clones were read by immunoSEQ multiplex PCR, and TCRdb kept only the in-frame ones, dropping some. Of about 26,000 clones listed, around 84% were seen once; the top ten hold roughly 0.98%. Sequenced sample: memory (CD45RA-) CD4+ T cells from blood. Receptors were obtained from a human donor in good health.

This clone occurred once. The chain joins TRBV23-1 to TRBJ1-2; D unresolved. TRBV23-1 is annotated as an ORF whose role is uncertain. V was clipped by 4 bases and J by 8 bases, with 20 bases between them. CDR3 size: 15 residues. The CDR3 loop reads CASSPRLGPTRGYTF. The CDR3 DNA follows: TGCGCCAGCAGTCCCCGTCTTGGCCCGACAAGGGGCTACACCTTC.

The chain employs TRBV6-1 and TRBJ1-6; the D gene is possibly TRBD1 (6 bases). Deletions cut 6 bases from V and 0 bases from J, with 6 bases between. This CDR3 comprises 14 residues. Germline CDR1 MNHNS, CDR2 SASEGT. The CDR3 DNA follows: TGTGCCAGCAGGGACAGCTCCTATAATTCACCCCTCCACTTT. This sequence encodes CASRDSSYNSPLHF.

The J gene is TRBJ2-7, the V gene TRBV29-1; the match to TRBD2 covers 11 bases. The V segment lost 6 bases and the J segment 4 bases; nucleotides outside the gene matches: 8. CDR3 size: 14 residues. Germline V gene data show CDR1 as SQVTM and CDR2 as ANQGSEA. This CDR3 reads CSVGLAGGGYEQYF. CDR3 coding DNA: TGCAGCGTAGGCCTAGCGGGAGGCGGGTACGAGCAGTACTTC.

The CDR3: CASSYSGGSKYEQYF. CDR3 DNA: TGTGCCAGCAGTTACTCAGGGGGCAGTAAATACGAGCAGTACTTC. V usage is TRBV6-5 and J usage is TRBJ2-7, with TRBD1 identical over 7 bases. V lost 0 bases, J lost 4 bases, and 6 bases stayed unmatched. CDR1 MNHEY and CDR2 SVGAGI come from the germline V gene. CDR3 length: 15 residues.

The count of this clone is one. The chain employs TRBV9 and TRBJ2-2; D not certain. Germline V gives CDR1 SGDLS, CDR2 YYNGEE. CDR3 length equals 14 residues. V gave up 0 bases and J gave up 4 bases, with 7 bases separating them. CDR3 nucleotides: TGTGCCAGCAGCGTAGGGGAACTCACCGGGGAGCTGTTTTTT. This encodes CASSVGELTGELFF.

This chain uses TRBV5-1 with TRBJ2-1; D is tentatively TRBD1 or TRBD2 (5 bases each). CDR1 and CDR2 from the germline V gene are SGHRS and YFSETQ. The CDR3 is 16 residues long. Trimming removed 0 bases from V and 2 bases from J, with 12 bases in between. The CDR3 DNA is TGCGCCAGCAGCTTGGGTGGGGGTTACCCCTACAATGAGCAGTTCTTC. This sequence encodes CASSLGGGYPYNEQFF.

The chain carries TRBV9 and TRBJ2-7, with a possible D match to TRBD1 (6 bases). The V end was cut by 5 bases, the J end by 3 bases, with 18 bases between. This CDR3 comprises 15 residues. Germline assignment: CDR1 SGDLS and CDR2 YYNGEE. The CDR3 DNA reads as TGTGCCAGCAGTCCACAGGGATCGTCGGGCTACGAGCAGTACTTC. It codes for CASSPQGSSGYEQYF. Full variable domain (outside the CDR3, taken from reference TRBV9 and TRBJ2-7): DSGVTQTPKHLITATGQRVTLRCSPRSGDLSVYWYQQSLDQGLQFLIQYYNGEERAKGNILERFSAQQFPDLHSELNLSSLELGDSALYFCASSPQGSSGYEQYFGPGTRLTVT.

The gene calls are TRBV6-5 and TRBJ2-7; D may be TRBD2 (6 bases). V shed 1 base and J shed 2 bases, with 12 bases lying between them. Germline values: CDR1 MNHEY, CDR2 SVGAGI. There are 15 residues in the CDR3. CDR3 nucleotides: TGTGCCAGCAGTTACTTTGCGCGGGGCGCCTACGAGCAGTACTTC. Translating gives CASSYFARGAYEQYF.

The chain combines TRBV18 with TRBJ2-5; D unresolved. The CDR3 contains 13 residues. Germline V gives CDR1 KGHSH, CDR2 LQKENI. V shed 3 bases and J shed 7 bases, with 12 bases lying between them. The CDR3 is CASSPVSEGTQYF. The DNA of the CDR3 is TGTGCCAGCTCACCTGTGAGTGAAGGGACCCAGTACTTC.

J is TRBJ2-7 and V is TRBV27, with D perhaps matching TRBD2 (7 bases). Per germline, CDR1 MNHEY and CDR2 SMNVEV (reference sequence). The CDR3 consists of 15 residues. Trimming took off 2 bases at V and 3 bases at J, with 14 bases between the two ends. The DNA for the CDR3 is TGTGCCAGCAGTTTAGGGGGGGCAGGAGGCTACGAGCAGTACTTC. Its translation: CASSLGGAGGYEQYF.

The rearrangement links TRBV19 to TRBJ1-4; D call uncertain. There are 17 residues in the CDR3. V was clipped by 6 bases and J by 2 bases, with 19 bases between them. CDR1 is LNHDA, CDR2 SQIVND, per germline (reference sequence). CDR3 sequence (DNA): TGTGCCAGTAGCCCACCCCCCGAATTCGTCACTAATGAAAAACTGTTTTTT. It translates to CASSPPPEFVTNEKLFF. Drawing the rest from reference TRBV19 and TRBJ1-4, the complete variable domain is DGGITQSPKYLFRKEGQNVTLSCEQNLNHDAMYWYRQDPGQGLRLIYYSQIVNDFQKGDIAEGYSVSREKKESFPLTVTSAQKNPTAFYLCASSPPPEFVTNEKLFFGSGTQLSVL.

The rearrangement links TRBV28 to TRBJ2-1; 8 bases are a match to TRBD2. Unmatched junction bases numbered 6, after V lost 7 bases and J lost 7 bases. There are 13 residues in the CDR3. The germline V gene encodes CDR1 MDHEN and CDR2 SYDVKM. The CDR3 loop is CASKREWGNEQFF. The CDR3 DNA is TGTGCCAGCAAGCGGGAGTGGGGGAATGAGCAGTTCTTC.

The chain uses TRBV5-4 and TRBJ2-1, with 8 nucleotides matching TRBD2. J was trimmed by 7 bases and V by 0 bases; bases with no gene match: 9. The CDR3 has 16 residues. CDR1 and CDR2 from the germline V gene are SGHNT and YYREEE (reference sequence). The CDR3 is CASSLGGAGGANEQFF. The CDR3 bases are TGTGCCAGCAGCTTGGGTGGTGCGGGAGGAGCGAATGAGCAGTTCTTC.

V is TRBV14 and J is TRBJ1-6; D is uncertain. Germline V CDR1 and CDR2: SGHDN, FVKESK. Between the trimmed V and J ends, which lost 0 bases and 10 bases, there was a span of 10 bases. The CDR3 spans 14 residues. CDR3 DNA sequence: TGTGCCAGCAGCCAAGAGGGAGGACTATCACCCCTCCACTTT. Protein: CASSQEGGLSPLHF.

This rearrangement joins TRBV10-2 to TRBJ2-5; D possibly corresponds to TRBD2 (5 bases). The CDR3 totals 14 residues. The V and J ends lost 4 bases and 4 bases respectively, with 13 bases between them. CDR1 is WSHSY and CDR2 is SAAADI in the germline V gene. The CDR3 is CASSVGEKRETQYF. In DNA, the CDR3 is TGCGCCAGCAGTGTCGGGGAGAAGCGAGAGACCCAGTACTTC.

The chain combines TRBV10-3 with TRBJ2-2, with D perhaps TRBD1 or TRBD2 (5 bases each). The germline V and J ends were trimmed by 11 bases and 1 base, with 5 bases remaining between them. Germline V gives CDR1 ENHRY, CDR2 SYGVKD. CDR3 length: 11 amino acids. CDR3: CAGGNTGELFF. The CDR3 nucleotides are TGTGCCGGGGGGAACACCGGGGAGCTGTTTTTT.

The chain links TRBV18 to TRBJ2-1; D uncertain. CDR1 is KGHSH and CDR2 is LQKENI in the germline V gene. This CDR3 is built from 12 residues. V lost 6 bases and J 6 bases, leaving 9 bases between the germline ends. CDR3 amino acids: CASSPNSNEQFF. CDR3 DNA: TGTGCCAGCTCTCCGAACAGCAATGAGCAGTTCTTC.

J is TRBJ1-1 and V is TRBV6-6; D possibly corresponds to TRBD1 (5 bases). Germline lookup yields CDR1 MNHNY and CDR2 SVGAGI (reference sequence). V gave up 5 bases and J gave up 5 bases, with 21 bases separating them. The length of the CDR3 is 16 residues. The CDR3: CASSNPGDPRWTEAFF. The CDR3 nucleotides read TGTGCCAGCAGTAACCCCGGGGACCCCCGGTGGACTGAAGCTTTCTTT.

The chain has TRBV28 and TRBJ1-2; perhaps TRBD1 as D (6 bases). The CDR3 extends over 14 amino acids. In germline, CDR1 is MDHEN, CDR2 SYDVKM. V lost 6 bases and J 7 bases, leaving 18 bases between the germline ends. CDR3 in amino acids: CASRLEGGKGGYTF. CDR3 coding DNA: TGTGCCAGCAGACTTGAGGGGGGAAAAGGTGGCTACACCTTC.

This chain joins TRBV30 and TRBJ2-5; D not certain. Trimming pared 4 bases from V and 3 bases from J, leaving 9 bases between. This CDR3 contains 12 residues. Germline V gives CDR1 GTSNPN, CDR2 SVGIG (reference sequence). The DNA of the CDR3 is TGTGCCTGGATATGGTCAGAAGAGACCCAGTACTTC. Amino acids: CAWIWSEETQYF.

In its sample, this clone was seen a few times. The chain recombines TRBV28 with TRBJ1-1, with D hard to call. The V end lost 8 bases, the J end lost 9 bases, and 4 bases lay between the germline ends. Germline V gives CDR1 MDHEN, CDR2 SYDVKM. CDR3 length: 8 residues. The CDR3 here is CASGKAFF. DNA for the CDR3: TGTGCCAGCGGGAAAGCTTTCTTT.

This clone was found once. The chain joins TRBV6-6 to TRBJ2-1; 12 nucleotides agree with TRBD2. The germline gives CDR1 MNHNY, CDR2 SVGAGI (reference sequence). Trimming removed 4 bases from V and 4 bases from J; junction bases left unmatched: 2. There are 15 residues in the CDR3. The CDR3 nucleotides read TGTGCCAGCAGTTCCCTAGCGGGAGGGTACAATGAGCAGTTCTTC. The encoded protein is CASSSLAGGYNEQFF.

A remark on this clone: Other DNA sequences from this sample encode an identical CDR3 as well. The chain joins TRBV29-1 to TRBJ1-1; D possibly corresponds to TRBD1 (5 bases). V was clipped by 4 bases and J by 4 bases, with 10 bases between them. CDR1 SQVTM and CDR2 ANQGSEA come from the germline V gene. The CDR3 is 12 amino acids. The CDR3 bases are TGCAGCGTTGGCAGGGAAGGCACTGAAGCTTTCTTT. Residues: CSVGREGTEAFF.

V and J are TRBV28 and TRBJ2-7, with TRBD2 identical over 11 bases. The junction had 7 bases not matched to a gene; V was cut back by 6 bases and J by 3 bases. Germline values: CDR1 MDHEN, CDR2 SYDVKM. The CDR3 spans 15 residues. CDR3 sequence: CASSPGTSGNYEQYF. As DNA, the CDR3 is TGTGCCAGCAGCCCCGGGACTAGCGGAAACTACGAGCAGTACTTC. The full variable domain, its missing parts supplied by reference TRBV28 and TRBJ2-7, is DVKVTQSSRYLVKRTGEKVFLECVQDMDHENMFWYRQDPGLGLRLIYFSYDVKMKEKGDIPEGYSVSREKKERFSLILESASTNQTSMYLCASSPGTSGNYEQYFGPGTRLTVT.

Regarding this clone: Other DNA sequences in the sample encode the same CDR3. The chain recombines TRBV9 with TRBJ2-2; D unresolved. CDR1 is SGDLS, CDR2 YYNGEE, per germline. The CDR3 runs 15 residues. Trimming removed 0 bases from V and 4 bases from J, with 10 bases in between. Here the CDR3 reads CASSVVAEPTGELFF. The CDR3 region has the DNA TGTGCCAGCAGCGTAGTAGCAGAGCCCACCGGGGAGCTGTTTTTT.

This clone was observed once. The CDR3 region is CAWSVGGVGEAFF. The CDR3 DNA sequence: TGTGCCTGGAGTGTGGGAGGGGTTGGTGAAGCTTTCTTT. The chain has TRBV30 and TRBJ1-1, with a tentative D call TRBD1 (5 bases). The CDR3 loop spans 13 amino acids. Deletions cut 0 bases from V and 7 bases from J, with 12 bases between. Germline CDR1 and CDR2: GTSNPN and SVGIG (reference sequence). The whole variable domain, remainder taken from reference TRBV30 and TRBJ1-1, is SQTIHQWPATLVQPVGSPLSLECTVEGTSNPNLYWYRQAAGRGLQLLFYSVGIGQISSEVPQNLSASRPQDRQFILSSKKLLLSDSGFYLCAWSVGGVGEAFFGQGTRLTVV.

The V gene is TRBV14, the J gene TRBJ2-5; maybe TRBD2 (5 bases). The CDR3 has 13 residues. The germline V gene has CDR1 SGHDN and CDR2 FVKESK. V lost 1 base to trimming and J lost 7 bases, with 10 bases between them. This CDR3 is CASSQAGVGTQYF. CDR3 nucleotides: TGTGCCAGCAGCCAAGCCGGGGTAGGGACCCAGTACTTC.

CDR3 region: CASSPIYRVGETQYF. CDR3 coding DNA: TGTGCCAGCAGCCCAATCTACAGGGTCGGGGAGACCCAGTACTTC. The chain links TRBV7-2 to TRBJ2-5, with TRBD1 as a possible D gene (6 bases). Germline-derived CDR1 and CDR2 are SGHTA and FQGNSA. This CDR3 comprises 15 residues. V shed 5 bases and J shed 5 bases, with 18 bases lying between them.

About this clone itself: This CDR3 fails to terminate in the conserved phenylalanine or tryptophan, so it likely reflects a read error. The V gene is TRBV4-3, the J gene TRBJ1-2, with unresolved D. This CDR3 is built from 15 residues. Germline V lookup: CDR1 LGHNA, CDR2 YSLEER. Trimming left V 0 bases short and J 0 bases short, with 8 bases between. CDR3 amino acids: CASSQDSNSNYGYTS. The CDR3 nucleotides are TGCGCCAGCAGCCAAGATTCAAATTCTAACTATGGCTACACCTCC.